The 14 T cell receptor beta chains reported below all come from one sample, sequenced in a study of T cells in Graves' hyperthyroidism and ophthalmopathy. The TCR beta CDR3 regions underwent amplification using RNA transcripts as the source. The HTBI primer set served for first-round RT-PCR of the TCR CDR3. TCRdb itself ran the multiplex PCR reads through MiXCR, one entry per CDR3 protein. The sample comprises about 580,000 distinct CDR3 sequences, around 42% of which are singletons, and roughly 7.7% rests with the top ten. Sequenced material: peripheral blood or thyroid tissue (not recorded which). Receptor source: a woman under 30 with Graves' hyperthyroidism.

Comments on this clonotype: No conserved phenylalanine or tryptophan ends this CDR3, so it is likely a read error. V is TRBV15 and J is TRBJ2-7; D not certain. Germline V CDR1 and CDR2: LNHNV, YYDKDF (reference sequence). The CDR3 has 12 amino acids. Trimming left V 0 bases short and J 5 bases short, with 5 bases between. This chain's CDR3 is CATSRDRHEQYS. CDR3 DNA sequence: TGTGCCACCAGCAGAGATCGGCACGAGCAGTACTCC.

This clonotype was seen more than once but under ten times. The chain's CDR3 is CSARDPGGPDTQYF. CDR3 in DNA: TGCAGTGCTAGAGATCCCGGGGGCCCAGATACGCAGTATTTT. V gene TRBV20-1 combines with J gene TRBJ2-3; D could derive from TRBD1 or TRBD2 (6 bases each). This CDR3 contains 14 residues. The germline V gene encodes CDR1 DFQATT and CDR2 SNEGSKA (reference sequence). V dropped 0 bases and J dropped 4 bases, with 11 bases sitting between them.

This clonotype has only one observation. This chain joins TRBV20-1 and TRBJ1-2; D gene uncertain. The ends were cut back, 0 bases at V and 8 bases at J, with 10 bases in the middle. This CDR3 comprises 12 residues. The germline V gene encodes CDR1 DFQATT and CDR2 SNEGSKA (reference sequence). The CDR3 DNA reads TGCAGTGCTAGAGATTCCAAAGAGGGCTACACCTTC. It translates to CSARDSKEGYTF.

The rearrangement links TRBV20-1 to TRBJ1-1, with TRBD1 as a possible D gene (5 bases). V gave up 7 bases and J gave up 5 bases, with 14 bases separating them. CDR3 length: 12 residues. Germline V CDR1 and CDR2: DFQATT, SNEGSKA (reference sequence). CDR3 in amino acids: CSVKGRETEAFF. CDR3 DNA sequence: TGCAGTGTAAAGGGCAGGGAAACTGAAGCTTTCTTT.

Turning to this clonotype: Since no conserved phenylalanine or tryptophan closes the CDR3, a read error is the likely cause. The DNA is omitted, as the CDR3 cannot be located on it reliably, and the CDR3 follows TCRdb's listing. V gene TRBV10-3 combines with J gene TRBJ1-6. Per germline, CDR1 ENHRY and CDR2 SYGVKD. A total of 9 residues make up the CDR3, ends included. CDR3 sequence: CAISEGLAM.

For this clonotype: A much larger clone sits a single nucleotide away, making a read error possible. The V gene is TRBV6-2 or TRBV6-3, the J gene TRBJ2-5, with 8 bases aligning to TRBD2. Per germline, CDR1 MNHEY and CDR2 SVGEGT. CDR3 size: 16 residues. The V segment lost 2 bases and the J segment 2 bases; nucleotides outside the gene matches: 7. The CDR3 spells CASSYISTSGQETQYF. The DNA of the CDR3 is TGTGCCAGCAGTTACATATCCACTAGCGGTCAAGAGACCCAGTACTTC.

This clonotype was seen repeatedly, ten times or more. The rearrangement links TRBV2 to TRBJ1-5; D possibly corresponds to TRBD1 (6 bases). This CDR3 spans 16 amino acids. Germline assignment: CDR1 SNHLY and CDR2 FYNNEI. The V end lost 4 bases, the J end lost 7 bases, and 20 bases lay between the germline ends. This chain's CDR3 is CASSAGAGRARQPQHF. CDR3 in DNA: TGTGCCAGCAGTGCAGGGGCAGGTAGGGCCCGCCAGCCCCAGCATTTT. Full variable domain (outside the CDR3, taken from reference TRBV2 and TRBJ1-5): EPEVTQTPSHQVTQMGQEVILRCVPISNHLYFYWYRQILGQKVEFLVSFYNNEISEKSEIFDDQFSVERPDGSNFTLKIRSTKLEDSAMYFCASSAGAGRARQPQHFGDGTRLSIL.

This clonotype was recorded at least ten times. The chain couples TRBV20-1 to TRBJ2-7, with TRBD2 matching over 10 bases. Looked up from germline, CDR1 is DFQATT and CDR2 is SNEGSKA (reference sequence). V was pared by 0 bases and J by 4 bases, with 18 bases of the junction left unmatched. CDR3 length: 19 residues. The CDR3: CSARDSGGDSGRFGYEQYF. The CDR3 nucleotides read TGCAGTGCTAGAGATTCCGGGGGTGATAGCGGGAGGTTCGGGTACGAGCAGTACTTC.

This clonotype came up many times. This rearrangement joins TRBV12-3 or TRBV12-4 to TRBJ2-2; D is undetermined. This CDR3 is 18 amino acids long. The V end was cut by 5 bases, the J end by 3 bases, with 22 bases between. CDR3 bases: TGTGCCAGCAGTCCCTCTAAGCGTCACACGAGTTACACCGGGGAGCTGTTTTTT. Translation gives CASSPSKRHTSYTGELFF.

This clonotype was seen only once. J is TRBJ1-3 and V is TRBV10-3, with D uncertain. V gave up 10 bases and J gave up 3 bases, with 37 bases separating them. This CDR3 has 21 amino acids. Germline V gene data show CDR1 as ENHRY and CDR2 as SYGVKD. The CDR3 region is CATTSSADEQFLLEDGNTIYF. The DNA of the CDR3 is TGTGCCACCACCTCGAGTGCGGATGAGCAGTTCTTATTGGAGGATGGAAACACCATATATTTT.

This clonotype was found many times. The chain has TRBV6-5 and TRBJ1-1; possible D gene TRBD1, 5 bases. V gave up 6 bases and J gave up 0 bases, with 23 bases separating them. CDR3 length equals 18 residues. Per the germline V gene, CDR1 is MNHEY and CDR2 is SVGAGI. For the CDR3, the DNA is TGTGCCAGCAGCCACCTTGTGATGAGGGGCTTCATGAACACTGAAGCTTTCTTT. This sequence encodes CASSHLVMRGFMNTEAFF.

The chain employs TRBV12-5 and TRBJ1-4; D gene unclear. Germline V gives CDR1 LGHNT, CDR2 FRNRAP. The CDR3 is made up of 11 amino acids. Trimming took 6 bases from V and 7 from J, leaving 6 bases between them. The DNA of the CDR3 is TGTGCTAGTGGGGACGGTGAAAAACTGTTTTTT. Translation gives CASGDGEKLFF.

The chain combines TRBV19 with TRBJ1-1, with a weak D call TRBD1 (6 bases). Germline values: CDR1 LNHDA, CDR2 SQIVND (reference sequence). The CDR3 is 14 residues long. V was clipped by 3 bases and J by 4 bases, with 12 bases between them. DNA for the CDR3: TGTGCCAGTAGTATCGCAGGGGTCGGCACTGAAGCTTTCTTT. It yields the protein CASSIAGVGTEAFF.

This clonotype was detected a few times. This sequence joins TRBV20-1 and TRBJ1-2, with 9 bases matching TRBD1. Germline CDR1 and CDR2: DFQATT and SNEGSKA (reference sequence). The CDR3 runs to 14 residues. J was trimmed by 2 bases and V by 3 bases; bases with no gene match: 4. The CDR3 spells CSASRQGGNYGYTF. DNA of the CDR3: TGCAGTGCTAGCCGACAGGGGGGGAACTATGGCTACACCTTC.